Following are 9 T cell receptor beta chains from one sample sequenced in a study of identical twins. One entry per CDR3 protein results from TCRdb running MiXCR on the 5' RACE reads. The profile shows over 550,000 distinct CDR3 sequences, just over 7% of them singletons. These same records also appear under a second study, on yellow fever vaccine responses in identical twins.

The source material was PBMCs. These receptors came from a young woman in good health.

This clonotype has at least ten counts. The chain is built from TRBV20-1 and TRBJ2-3; no firm D call. Per the germline V gene, CDR1 is DFQATT and CDR2 is SNEGSKA (reference sequence). Trimming removed 3 bases from V and 0 bases from J, with 4 bases in between. CDR3 length: 12 residues. The CDR3 nucleotides read TGCAGTGCTAGCGGGAGCACAGATACGCAGTATTTT. Residues: CSASGSTDTQYF.

V is TRBV12-3 or TRBV12-4 and J is TRBJ1-6; D possibly corresponds to TRBD1 (6 bases). There are 15 residues in the CDR3. With 6 bases removed from V and 14 bases from J, the gap between germline ends came to 23 bases. The CDR3 DNA reads TGTGCCAGCAGCCCGGGGACACCTACGAACCTGGCCCTCCACTTT. It yields the protein CASSPGTPTNLALHF.

This clonotype was observed at least ten times. This chain connects TRBV20-1 to TRBJ2-7; the D is unclear. This CDR3 has 14 residues. Trimming shortened V by 2 bases and J by 0 bases, and 11 bases separated the two germline ends. Germline CDR1 DFQATT, CDR2 SNEGSKA (reference sequence). The CDR3 region is CSARPATPSYEQYF. The DNA for the CDR3 is TGCAGTGCTAGACCCGCTACTCCCTCCTACGAGCAGTACTTC.

The V and J genes are TRBV12-3 or TRBV12-4 and TRBJ2-3; 12 positions match TRBD2. CDR3 length: 16 amino acids. V lost 5 bases, J lost 0 bases, and 3 bases stayed unmatched. The CDR3 region is CASSRLAGASTDTQYF. The CDR3 region has the DNA TGTGCCAGCAGTCGACTAGCGGGAGCTAGCACAGATACGCAGTATTTT.

The V call is TRBV29-1, the J call TRBJ2-1, with 9 bases lining up with TRBD1. The CDR3 contains 13 residues. Germline CDR1 reads SQVTM; CDR2 reads ANQGSEA. CDR3 coding DNA: TGCAGTGACGCGGGACAGGGTAACAATGAGCAGTTCTTC. This sequence encodes CSDAGQGNNEQFF.

This clonotype was picked up a small number of times. The chain couples TRBV20-1 to TRBJ2-1; D may be TRBD2 (6 bases). The CDR3 consists of 10 residues. Germline loops: CDR1 DFQATT, CDR2 SNEGSKA (reference sequence). As DNA, the CDR3 is TGCAGCCTAGCGTCGCGTGAGCAGTTCTTC. Translation: CSLASREQFF.

This clonotype was seen a handful of times. The chain joins TRBV6-1 to TRBJ2-5, with 8 bases fitting TRBD1. With V trimmed by 0 bases and J by 5 bases, 14 bases remained unmatched. CDR1 and CDR2 from the germline V gene are MNHNS and SASEGT. This CDR3 spans 18 amino acids. In nucleotides, the CDR3 is TGTGCCAGCAGTGAAGCGCTTCGCGACAGGGGCGTGAGGGAGACCCAGTACTTC. Its translation is CASSEALRDRGVRETQYF.

This clonotype has a handful of counts. The chain employs TRBV20-1 and TRBJ2-3; TRBD2 matches 10 bases. V gave up 3 bases and J gave up 0 bases; unmatched junction bases: 12. Germline V gene sequence: CDR1 DFQATT, CDR2 SNEGSKA (reference sequence). The CDR3 has 18 residues. The CDR3 is CSASAGSTSGASTDTQYF. The DNA of the CDR3 is TGCAGTGCTAGCGCGGGTTCAACTAGCGGGGCTAGCACAGATACGCAGTATTTT.

The V and J genes are TRBV5-1 and TRBJ2-1, with 7 positions matching TRBD2. V lost 7 bases to trimming and J lost 9 bases; unmatched junction nucleotides: 16. The CDR3 spans 15 residues. CDR1 SGHRS and CDR2 YFSETQ come from the germline V gene. CDR3 sequence: CASFGGRSPGGEQFF. The CDR3 nucleotides read TGCGCCAGCTTCGGCGGGAGAAGCCCCGGGGGTGAGCAGTTCTTC.